These 23 T cell receptor beta chains came from one sample sequenced in a study of blood T cell repertoires in COVID-19. The protocol was immunoSEQ multiplex PCR, while the TCRdb copy is restricted to in-frame clones and leaves out a portion. The data show 100,000 to 150,000 clones, 80% to 85% seen once. The sequenced sample consisted of peripheral blood. These receptors originate from a woman between 50 and 59 years old with acute or convalescent COVID-19.

The chain has TRBV28 and TRBJ1-6; D uncertain. The V gene lost 6 bases and the J gene lost 7 bases, with 13 bases spanning the gap. Germline V lookup: CDR1 MDHEN, CDR2 SYDVKM. This CDR3 spans 14 amino acids. The CDR3 nucleotides read TGTGCCAGCAGCCCCGGACGGGGAAATTCACCCCTCCACTTT. Amino acid sequence: CASSPGRGNSPLHF.

The chain is built from TRBV28 and TRBJ1-2; tentatively, D is TRBD1 (6 bases). Looked up from germline, CDR1 is MDHEN and CDR2 is SYDVKM. This CDR3 contains 13 residues. The V and J ends lost 5 bases and 2 bases respectively, with 9 bases between them. CDR3 coding DNA: TGTGCCAGCAGTCCAGACAGGAACTATGGCTACACCTTC. This codes for CASSPDRNYGYTF.

V is TRBV5-1 and J is TRBJ1-3; a possible D gene is TRBD1 (5 bases). The germline V gene encodes CDR1 SGHRS and CDR2 YFSETQ. The CDR3 has 15 amino acids. V was pared by 0 bases and J by 3 bases, with 10 bases between. The chain's CDR3 is CASSLGGADGNTIYF. CDR3 bases: TGCGCCAGCAGCTTGGGTGGGGCGGATGGAAACACCATATATTTT. Together with reference TRBV5-1 and TRBJ1-3, the CDR3 gives the full variable domain: KAGVTQTPRYLIKTRGQQVTLSCSPISGHRSVSWYQQTPGQGLQFLFEYFSETQRNKGNFPGRFSGRQFSNSRSEMNVSTLELGDSALYLCASSLGGADGNTIYFGEGSWLTVV.

This chain connects TRBV6-6 to TRBJ2-7; the match to TRBD2 covers 14 bases. This CDR3 has 16 amino acids. CDR1 and CDR2 (germline): MNHNY, SVGAGI (reference sequence). J gave up 7 bases and V 6 bases, and 11 bases lay outside the gene matches. CDR3 sequence (DNA): TGTGCCAGCAGCGTGGGGGGACTAGCGGGAGTCGATGAGCAGTACTTC. This sequence encodes CASSVGGLAGVDEQYF.

A few counts support this clone. V is TRBV7-8 and J is TRBJ2-1; maybe TRBD2 (6 bases). The V end was cut by 5 bases, the J end by 7 bases, with 15 bases between. The CDR3 consists of 14 residues. Germline lookup yields CDR1 SGHVS and CDR2 FQNEAQ. CDR3 bases: TGTGCCAGCAGCCCAGGACTAACCCGGAATGAGCAGTTCTTC. This sequence encodes CASSPGLTRNEQFF. Combining the CDR3 with reference TRBV7-8 and TRBJ2-1 gives the whole variable domain GAGVSQSPRYKVAKRGQDVALRCDPISGHVSLFWYQQALGQGPEFLTYFQNEAQLDKSGLPSDRFFAERPEGSVSTLKIQRTQQEDSAVYLCASSPGLTRNEQFFGPGTRLTVL.

The table lists this clone with a count of one. V usage is TRBV11-2 and J usage is TRBJ2-1, with 8 bases fitting TRBD1. Trimming cost V 1 base and J 2 bases; bases outside gene matches: 4. Germline CDR1 SGHAT, CDR2 FQNNGV. CDR3 length equals 16 residues. For the CDR3, the DNA is TGTGCCAGCAGCTTAGCCGCCAGGGGGCCCTACAATGAGCAGTTCTTC. It specifies CASSLAARGPYNEQFF.

The table lists this clone with a few counts. This chain links TRBV3-1 (or the pseudogene TRBV3-2) with TRBJ1-4; possible D gene TRBD1, 5 bases. The V gene lost 4 bases and the J gene lost 5 bases, with 11 bases spanning the gap. Germline CDR1 and CDR2: LGHDT and YNNKEL (reference sequence). The CDR3 extends over 14 amino acids. CDR3 sequence: CASSRGLINEKLFF. DNA for the CDR3: TGTGCCAGCAGCCGGGGACTGATAAATGAAAAACTGTTTTTT.

The genes are TRBV5-1 and TRBJ1-1, with a tentative D call TRBD1 (5 bases). CDR3 length: 14 residues. Germline CDR1 SGHRS, CDR2 YFSETQ. V was shortened by 6 bases and J by 1 base, with 13 bases between the two germline ends. The CDR3, as DNA: TGCGCCAGCACCGGGGGTACGCAGAACACTGAAGCTTTCTTT. This gives the protein CASTGGTQNTEAFF.

The chain employs TRBV5-5 and TRBJ2-5, with D perhaps matching TRBD1 (5 bases). Trimming pared 4 bases from V and 3 bases from J, leaving 10 bases between. CDR1 is SGHKS, CDR2 YYEKEE, per germline (reference sequence). There are 13 residues in the CDR3. This chain's CDR3 is CASSPGREETQYF. The CDR3 region has the DNA TGTGCCAGCAGCCCCGGCAGGGAAGAGACCCAGTACTTC.

The chain employs TRBV18 and TRBJ2-1; perhaps TRBD2 as D (6 bases). The CDR3 contains 12 residues. CDR1 is KGHSH, CDR2 LQKENI, per germline. The V gene lost 4 bases and the J gene lost 8 bases, with 9 bases spanning the gap. This chain's CDR3 is CASSLLADEQFF. The CDR3 nucleotides read TGTGCCAGCTCACTACTAGCTGATGAGCAGTTCTTC.

The CDR3 loop reads CASSYRLSQPQHF. The DNA for the CDR3 is TGTGCCAGCAGTTACCGTCTTAGCCAGCCCCAGCATTTT. This chain uses TRBV12-3 or TRBV12-4 with TRBJ1-5, with D unclear. The germline V and J ends were trimmed by 4 bases and 7 bases, with 11 bases remaining between them. The CDR3 has 13 amino acids.

The sample holds one count of this clone. The chain links TRBV7-2 to TRBJ1-3; D gene ambiguous. CDR1 is SGHTA, CDR2 FQGNSA, per germline. This CDR3 is 14 amino acids long. V was cut by 5 bases and J by 2 bases, with 10 bases left in between. CDR3 residues: CASSPGVAGNTIYF. The DNA of the CDR3 is TGTGCCAGCAGCCCGGGAGTGGCTGGAAACACCATATATTTT.

V gene TRBV5-8 combines with J gene TRBJ2-7, with D maybe TRBD2 (6 bases). Between the trimmed V and J ends, which lost 0 bases and 0 bases, there was a span of 10 bases. The CDR3 extends over 15 amino acids. The V gene's germline CDR1 is SGHTS and CDR2 YDEGEE. The CDR3 sequence: CASSLALANSYEQYF. DNA for the CDR3: TGTGCCAGCAGCTTGGCTCTAGCGAACTCCTACGAGCAGTACTTC.

The V call is TRBV3-1 (or the pseudogene TRBV3-2), the J call TRBJ1-2; no clear D gene. V dropped 3 bases and J dropped 2 bases, with 10 bases sitting between them. Germline assignment: CDR1 LGHDT and CDR2 YNNKEL (reference sequence). CDR3 length: 14 residues. CDR3 DNA: TGTGCCAGCAGCCATAATGAGATCAACTATGGCTACACCTTC. Amino acids: CASSHNEINYGYTF.

The V call is TRBV5-4, the J call TRBJ2-3; a possible D gene is TRBD2 (6 bases). The ends were cut back, 9 bases at V and 1 base at J, with 15 bases in the middle. Germline CDR1 is SGHNT and CDR2 is YYREEE (reference sequence). The CDR3 runs to 14 residues. The CDR3 here is CATLEASGTDTQYF. The DNA of the CDR3 is TGTGCCACCCTCGAGGCTAGCGGCACAGATACGCAGTATTTT. The entire variable domain, with the rest obtained from reference TRBV5-4 and TRBJ2-3, is as follows: ETGVTQSPTHLIKTRGQQVTLRCSSQSGHNTVSWYQQALGQGPQFIFQYYREEENGRGNFPPRFSGLQFPNYSSELNVNALELDDSALYLCATLEASGTDTQYFGPGTRLTVL.

The chain uses TRBV28 and TRBJ2-7; 7 nucleotides match TRBD1. Germline loops: CDR1 MDHEN, CDR2 SYDVKM. V lost 3 bases to trimming and J lost 0 bases; unmatched junction nucleotides: 8. The CDR3 totals 16 residues. The CDR3 DNA follows: TGTGCCAGCAGTTTGGCTTCGGCAGGGGGCTCCTACGAGCAGTACTTC. It encodes CASSLASAGGSYEQYF.

V is TRBV5-1 and J is TRBJ1-3; D not resolved. V was clipped by 0 bases and J by 0 bases, with 13 bases between them. From germline, CDR1 is SGHRS and CDR2 YFSETQ. CDR3 length: 17 amino acids. DNA for the CDR3: TGCGCCAGCAGCTTGGCCCCGCCGAGTTACTCTGGAAACACCATATATTTT. Translating gives CASSLAPPSYSGNTIYF.

The chain recombines TRBV3-1 (or the pseudogene TRBV3-2) with TRBJ1-3; D is undetermined. The CDR3 length is 13 residues. V was trimmed by 1 base and J by 4 bases, leaving 5 bases between them. Germline loops: CDR1 LGHDT, CDR2 YNNKEL (reference sequence). The CDR3 here is CASSQVMGNTIYF. The CDR3 DNA is TGTGCCAGCAGCCAAGTCATGGGAAACACCATATATTTT.

This chain connects TRBV7-2 to TRBJ1-1; D not resolved. V lost 2 bases, J lost 4 bases, and 11 bases lay in between. Germline CDR1 is SGHTA and CDR2 is FQGNSA. This CDR3 has 14 residues. For the CDR3, the DNA is TGTGCCAGCAGCTTAAGAGCTCCGGGCACTGAAGCTTTCTTT. This sequence encodes CASSLRAPGTEAFF.

The chain couples TRBV5-1 to TRBJ2-1; TRBD2 matches 8 bases. The J segment lost 4 bases and the V segment lost 0 bases, leaving 9 bases of the junction unmatched. This CDR3 comprises 17 residues. The germline V gene encodes CDR1 SGHRS and CDR2 YFSETQ. CDR3 sequence (DNA): TGCGCCAGCAGCTTGGACGGCGGGAGGCGGTTGTACAATGAGCAGTTCTTC. Translating it yields CASSLDGGRRLYNEQFF.

This chain joins TRBV25-1 and TRBJ1-2; TRBD1 matches 10 bases. Unmatched junction bases numbered 12, after V lost 5 bases and J lost 0 bases. This CDR3 spans 18 amino acids. The V gene's germline CDR1 is MGHDK and CDR2 SYGVNS. CDR3 DNA: TGTGCCAGCAGTCCCCGACCGGGACAGGGGAAAACTAACTATGGCTACACCTTC. It translates to CASSPRPGQGKTNYGYTF.

The chain joins TRBV6-5 to TRBJ1-1; D is ambiguous. The V gene lost 2 bases and the J gene lost 2 bases, with 3 bases spanning the gap. Germline loops: CDR1 MNHEY, CDR2 SVGAGI. The CDR3 contains 12 residues. The CDR3 DNA reads TGTGCCAGCAGTTACAGCAACACTGAAGCTTTCTTT. Protein sequence: CASSYSNTEAFF.

This clone was detected only a few times. This chain uses TRBV6-5 with TRBJ1-5; a possible D gene is TRBD1 (5 bases). The germline V gene encodes CDR1 MNHEY and CDR2 SVGAGI. Trimming took 6 bases from V and 7 from J, leaving 16 bases between them. The CDR3 is 14 residues long. CDR3 sequence (DNA): TGTGCCAGCAGGTCAGGAGGGACTTACCAGCCCCAGCATTTT. It encodes CASRSGGTYQPQHF.